This T cell receptor (beta chain) is from a study of cytomegalovirus exposure and HLA in healthy donors. Study findings and constraints: It was reportedly the case that the classifier diagnosed cytomegalovirus status with high specificity and sensitivity.

The PCR made use of 60 Vbeta and 13 Jbeta primers. Authors' data handling: In a later analysis, around 12 million of tens of millions of unique beta chains occurred in at least two donors. Measured with immunoSEQ multiplex PCR; TCRdb has only the in-frame clones, and not every one. Clone size and V and J calls were adopted from that table, with D and trimming inferred from the DNA. The table has 250,000 to 350,000 clones, more than 80% seen once. In the case of this clone: Its antigen remains unidentified.

V was pared by 4 bases and J by 1 base, with 17 bases between. CDR1 SGHRS and CDR2 YFSETQ come from the germline V gene. The CDR3 totals 17 residues. The V gene is TRBV5-1, the J gene TRBJ2-2; D is perhaps TRBD2 (7 bases). Material: PBMCs. The receptor was derived from a man aged 40-55 years in good health and CMV-seropositive. The CDR3 DNA is TGCGCCAGCAGCCCCCCGAGGGGGGGGCTGAACACCGGGGAGCTGTTTTTT. It codes for CASSPPRGGLNTGELFF.